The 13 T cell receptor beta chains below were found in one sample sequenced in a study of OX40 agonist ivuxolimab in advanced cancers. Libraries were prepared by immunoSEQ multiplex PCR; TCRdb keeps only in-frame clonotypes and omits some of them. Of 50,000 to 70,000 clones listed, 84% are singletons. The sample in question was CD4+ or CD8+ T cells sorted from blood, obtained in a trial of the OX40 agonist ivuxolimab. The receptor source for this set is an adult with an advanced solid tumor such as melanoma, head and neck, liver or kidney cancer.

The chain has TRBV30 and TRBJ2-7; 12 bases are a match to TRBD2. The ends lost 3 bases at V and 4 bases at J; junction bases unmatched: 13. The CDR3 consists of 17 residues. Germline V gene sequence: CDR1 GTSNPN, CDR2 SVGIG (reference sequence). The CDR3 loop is CAWSSNRLAGVGYEQYF. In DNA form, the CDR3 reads TGTGCCTGGAGCTCCAACCGACTAGCGGGAGTAGGTTACGAGCAGTACTTC.

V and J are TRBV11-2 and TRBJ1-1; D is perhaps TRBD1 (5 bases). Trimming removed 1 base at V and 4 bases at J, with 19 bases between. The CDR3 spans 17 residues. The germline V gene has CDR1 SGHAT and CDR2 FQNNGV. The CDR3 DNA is TGTGCCAGCAGCTTAGGAGGGACGGGGGTGGTGGGCACTGAAGCTTTCTTT. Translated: CASSLGGTGVVGTEAFF.

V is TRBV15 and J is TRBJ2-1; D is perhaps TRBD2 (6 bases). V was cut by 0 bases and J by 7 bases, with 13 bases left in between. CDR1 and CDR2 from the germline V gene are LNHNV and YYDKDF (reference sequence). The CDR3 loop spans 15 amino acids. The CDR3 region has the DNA TGTGCCACCAGCAGAGAAGAACTAGCCTTAAATGAGCAGTTCTTC. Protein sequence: CATSREELALNEQFF. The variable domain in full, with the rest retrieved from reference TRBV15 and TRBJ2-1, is DAMVIQNPRYQVTQFGKPVTLSCSQTLNHNVMYWYQQKSSQAPKLLFHYYDKDFNNEADTPDNFQSRRPNTSFCFLDIRSPGLGDTAMYLCATSREELALNEQFFGPGTRLTVL.

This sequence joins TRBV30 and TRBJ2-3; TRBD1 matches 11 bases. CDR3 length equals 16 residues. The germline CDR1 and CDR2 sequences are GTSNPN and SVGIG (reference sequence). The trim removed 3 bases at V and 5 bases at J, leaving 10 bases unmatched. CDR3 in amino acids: CAWRDRDRGYQDTQYF. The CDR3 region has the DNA TGTGCCTGGAGGGACCGGGACAGGGGGTATCAAGATACGCAGTATTTT.

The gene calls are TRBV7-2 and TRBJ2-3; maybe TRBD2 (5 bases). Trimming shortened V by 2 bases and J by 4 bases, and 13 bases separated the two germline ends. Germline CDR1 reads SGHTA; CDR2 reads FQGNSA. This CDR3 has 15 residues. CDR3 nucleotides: TGTGCCAGCAGCTTATCACTAGTCCCTTCAGATACGCAGTATTTT. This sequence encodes CASSLSLVPSDTQYF.

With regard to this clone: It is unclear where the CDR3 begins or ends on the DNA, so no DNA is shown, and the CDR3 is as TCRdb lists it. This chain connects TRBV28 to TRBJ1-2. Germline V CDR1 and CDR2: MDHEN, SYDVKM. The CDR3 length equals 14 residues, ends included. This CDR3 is CASSFGPGNYGYTF.

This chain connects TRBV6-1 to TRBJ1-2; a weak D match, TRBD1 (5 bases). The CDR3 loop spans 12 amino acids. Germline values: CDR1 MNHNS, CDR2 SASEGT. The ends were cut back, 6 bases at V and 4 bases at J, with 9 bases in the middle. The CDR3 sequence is CASSSGIYGYTF. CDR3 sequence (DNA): TGTGCCAGCAGCTCAGGGATCTATGGCTACACCTTC.

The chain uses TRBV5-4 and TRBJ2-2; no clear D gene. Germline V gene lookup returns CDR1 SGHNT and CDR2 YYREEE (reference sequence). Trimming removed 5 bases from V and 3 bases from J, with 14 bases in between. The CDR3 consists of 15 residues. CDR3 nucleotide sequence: TGTGCCAGCAGTAGAGGATTATACGACACCGGGGAGCTGTTTTTT. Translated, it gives CASSRGLYDTGELFF.

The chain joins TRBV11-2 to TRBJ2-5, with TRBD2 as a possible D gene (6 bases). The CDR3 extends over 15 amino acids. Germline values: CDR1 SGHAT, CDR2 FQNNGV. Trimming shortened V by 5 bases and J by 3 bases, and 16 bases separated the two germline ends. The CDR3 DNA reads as TGTGCCAGCAGCCGCTCCCCGGCTAGCGAAGAGACCCAGTACTTC. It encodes CASSRSPASEETQYF.

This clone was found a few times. This chain's CDR3 is CASSTRGGDEQFF. As DNA, the CDR3 is TGTGCCAGTAGTACCCGGGGGGGTGATGAGCAGTTCTTC. The chain uses TRBV19 and TRBJ2-1, with 8 bases that match TRBD2. The CDR3 is 13 residues long. V dropped 4 bases and J dropped 8; count of bases not matched to a gene: 4. The germline V gene encodes CDR1 LNHDA and CDR2 SQIVND (reference sequence).

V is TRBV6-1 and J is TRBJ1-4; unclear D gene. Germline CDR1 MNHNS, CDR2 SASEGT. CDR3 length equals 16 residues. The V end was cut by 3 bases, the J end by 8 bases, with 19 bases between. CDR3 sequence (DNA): TGTGCCAGCAGTGACCTTCGGACGGAAAAAGGCGAAAAACTGTTTTTT. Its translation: CASSDLRTEKGEKLFF.

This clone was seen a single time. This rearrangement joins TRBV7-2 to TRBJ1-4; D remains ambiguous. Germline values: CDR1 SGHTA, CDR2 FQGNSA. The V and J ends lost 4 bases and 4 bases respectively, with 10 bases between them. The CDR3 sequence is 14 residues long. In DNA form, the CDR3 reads TGTGCCAGCAGCTATGCCCTGGGTAATGAAAAACTGTTTTTT. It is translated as CASSYALGNEKLFF.

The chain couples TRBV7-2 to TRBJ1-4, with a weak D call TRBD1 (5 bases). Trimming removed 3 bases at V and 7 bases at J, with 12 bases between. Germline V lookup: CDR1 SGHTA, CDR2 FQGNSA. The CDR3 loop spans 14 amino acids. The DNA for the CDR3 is TGTGCCAGCAGCTTCCAGGGATTAGGTGAAAAACTGTTTTTT. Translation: CASSFQGLGEKLFF. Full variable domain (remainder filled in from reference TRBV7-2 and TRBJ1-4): GAGVSQSPSNKVTEKGKDVELRCDPISGHTALYWYRQSLGQGLEFLIYFQGNSAPDKSGLPSDRFSAERTGGSVSTLTIQRTQQEDSAVYLCASSFQGLGEKLFFGSGTQLSVL.